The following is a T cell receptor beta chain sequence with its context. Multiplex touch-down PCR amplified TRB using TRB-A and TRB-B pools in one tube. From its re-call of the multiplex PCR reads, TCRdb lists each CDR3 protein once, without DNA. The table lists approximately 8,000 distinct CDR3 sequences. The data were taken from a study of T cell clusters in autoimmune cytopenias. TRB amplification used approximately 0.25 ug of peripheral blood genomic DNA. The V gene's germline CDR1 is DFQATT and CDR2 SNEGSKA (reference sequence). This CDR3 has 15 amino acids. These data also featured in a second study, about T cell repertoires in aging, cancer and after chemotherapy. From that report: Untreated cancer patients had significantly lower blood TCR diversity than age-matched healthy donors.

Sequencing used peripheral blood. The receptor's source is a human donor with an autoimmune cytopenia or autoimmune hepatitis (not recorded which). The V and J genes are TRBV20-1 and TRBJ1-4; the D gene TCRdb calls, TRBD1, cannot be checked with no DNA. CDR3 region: CSARDQPPANEKLFF.